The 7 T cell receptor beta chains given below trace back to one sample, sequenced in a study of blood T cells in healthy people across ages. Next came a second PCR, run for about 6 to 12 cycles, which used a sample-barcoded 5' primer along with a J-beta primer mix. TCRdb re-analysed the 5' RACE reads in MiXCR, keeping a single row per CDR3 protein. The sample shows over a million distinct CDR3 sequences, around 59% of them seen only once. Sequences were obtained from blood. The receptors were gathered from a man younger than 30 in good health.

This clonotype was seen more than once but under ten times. The CDR3, as DNA: TGTGCCAGCAGCTCGACTAGCGGATACTACGAGCAGTACTTC. This sequence encodes CASSSTSGYYEQYF. The chain carries TRBV11-2 and TRBJ2-7, with 9 bases identical to TRBD2. Trimming at V came to 4 bases and at J to 3 bases, leaving 4 bases not matched to a gene. Germline CDR1 is SGHAT and CDR2 is FQNNGV. CDR3 length equals 14 residues.

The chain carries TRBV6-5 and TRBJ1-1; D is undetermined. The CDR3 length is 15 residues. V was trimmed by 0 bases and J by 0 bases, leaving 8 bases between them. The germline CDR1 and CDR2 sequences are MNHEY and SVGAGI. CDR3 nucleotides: TGTGCCAGCAGTTACTCGATAGGGCTGAACACTGAAGCTTTCTTT. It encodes CASSYSIGLNTEAFF.

In DNA, the CDR3 is TGTGCCACCAGTGATTTGAAGGGTCGGGACAGGTGGCAAGAAGAGACCCAGTACTTC. It is translated as CATSDLKGRDRWQEETQYF. V gene TRBV24-1 combines with J gene TRBJ2-7; 8 bases fit TRBD1. TRBJ2-5 explains the end of the DNA better; the J call may be wrong. CDR1 is KGHDR, CDR2 SFDVKD, per germline. The CDR3 consists of 19 residues.

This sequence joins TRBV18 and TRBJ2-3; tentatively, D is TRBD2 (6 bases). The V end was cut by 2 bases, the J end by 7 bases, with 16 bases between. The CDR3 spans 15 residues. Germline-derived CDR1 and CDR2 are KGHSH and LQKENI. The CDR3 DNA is TGTGCCAGCTCACCAGTAGGGACTTTCGGAAATACGCAGTATTTT. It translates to CASSPVGTFGNTQYF.

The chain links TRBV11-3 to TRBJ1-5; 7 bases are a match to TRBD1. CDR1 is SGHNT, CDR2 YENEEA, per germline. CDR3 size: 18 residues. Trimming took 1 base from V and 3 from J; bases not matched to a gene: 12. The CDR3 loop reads CASSLGSYRGRDNQPQHF. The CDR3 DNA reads TGTGCCAGCAGCTTAGGCTCTTACAGGGGCCGGGACAATCAGCCCCAGCATTTT.

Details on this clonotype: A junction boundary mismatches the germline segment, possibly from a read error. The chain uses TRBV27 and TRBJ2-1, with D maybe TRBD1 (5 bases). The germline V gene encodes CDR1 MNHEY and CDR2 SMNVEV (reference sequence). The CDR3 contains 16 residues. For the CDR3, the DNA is TGTACCAGCAGTTTGTTTCCAGGGCCCAGGTTAAATGAGCAGTTCTTC. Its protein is CTSSLFPGPRLNEQFF.

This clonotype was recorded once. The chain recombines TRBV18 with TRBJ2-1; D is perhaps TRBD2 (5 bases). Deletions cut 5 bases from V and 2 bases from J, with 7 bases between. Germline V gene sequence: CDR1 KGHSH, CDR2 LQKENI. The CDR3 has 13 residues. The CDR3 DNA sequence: TGTGCCAGCTCAGGGGAGCCCTACAATGAGCAGTTCTTC. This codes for CASSGEPYNEQFF.